This T cell receptor (beta chain) was recorded in a study of cytomegalovirus exposure and HLA in healthy donors (dated by TCRdb to 2017 to 2019). Study-level background: An earlier analysis of about 560 of the donors reported under 300 Gb of sequence data and roughly 120 million unique TCR beta sequences obtained from approximately 180 million T cells. Approximately 310 gigabases of sequencing data and 91 million or so unique TCR sequences made up an early release that covered around 640 HLA-typed donors. Of the roughly 390 genotyped donors, over 70% fell in the genetic ancestry cluster associated with self-reported Caucasian donors. The aim of the study was to test whether cataloging public T cell receptors could identify signatures of past pathogen exposure. The T cell repertoires of under 700 subjects were profiled by immunosequencing and related to cytomegalovirus serostatus. Besides the first cohort of roughly 700 subjects, a separate validation cohort made up of over 95 different subjects was used. To predict cytomegalovirus infection status, the study combined high-throughput TCR immunosequencing, statistical association of individual TCRs with disease status, and machine learning. A later analysis re-analyzed previously published TCR beta repertoires from about 600 donors and added high-resolution HLA genotyping to study TCR occurrence patterns. Rather than drawing on any new phenotypic data, the later analysis identified candidate immune exposures from TCR beta sequences and the way those sequences occurred across donors. An earlier analysis of some 500 of the donors used high-throughput TCR beta sequencing to judge whether each TCR beta V gene segment behaved as functional or pseudogenic. Donor age, sex, ethnicity and CMV serostatus were collected together with the repertoire data. A later genetic analysis took genome-wide SNP genotypes for about three fifths of the 666 donors and used that subset as a discovery cohort. Every discovery cohort repertoire had been produced on one sequencing platform. HLA typing included class I and class II loci at four-digit resolution. The number of donors typed differed by locus, with roughly 629-640 for A, B, C, DRB1 and DQB1, around 520 for DQA1, over 600 for DPA1, and around 450 for DPB1. A handful of DR-DQ haplotypes were handled as single units for association and clustering because linkage in the cohort was strong. Among about 370 genotyped donors of the cohort, an average of roughly 230,000 unique TCR beta nucleotide sequences was sequenced per donor, of which about 18% were non-productive.

In total, over 600 healthy bone marrow donors made up the cohort. Cohort members were all nominally healthy when sampled, although unrecorded immune exposures were likely present. The donor was CMV seropositive and was included in the group of 289 seropositive cohort members. A peripheral blood sample was provided by each donor, and peripheral blood mononuclear cells were used for TCR beta sequencing. The Qiagen DNeasy Blood Extraction Kit was used to extract genomic DNA from the blood cell samples. From its cysteine to its phenylalanine, the CDR3 spans 18 amino acids. The kept DNA is CDR3 alone, 54 bases in frame from the first base. V is cut back by 4 bases and J by 0 bases, with 13 bases in the junction unmatched. The germline V gene provides CDR1 SGHRS and CDR2 YFSETQ. Note on this clone: The antigen it recognizes is unknown. Within one base of it there is no much larger clone, and no base qualities were kept.

Library generation was performed with the immunoSEQ multiplex PCR assay. The multiplex PCR relied on a mix of 60 forward primers for TCR Vbeta segments and 13 reverse primers for TCR Jbeta segments. The CDR3 region of rearranged TCR beta genes was amplified from genomic DNA with a multiplex PCR assay. The Illumina HiSeq System was used to sequence the amplified TCR beta libraries as 87-base-pair reads. Turning to the authors' computational methods: Across the 600 to 700 repertoires, a later analysis counted 78 million or so unique TCR beta chains, about 10 million of which were shared by at least two donors. Raw reads were error-corrected and collapsed into unique sequences with a nearest-neighbor algorithm that merged closely related sequences to remove PCR and sequencing errors. V, D and J gene segments were assigned by aligning CDR3 sequences to IMGT reference sequences. Each retained sequence needed at least a six-nucleotide match to both a V gene segment and a J gene segment. A rearrangement counted as productive if the CDR3 had no stop codons and remained in frame with V and J, and every other rearrangement counted as non-productive. Following IMGT convention, CDR3 was defined as the stretch from the second conserved V-encoded cysteine up to the conserved J-encoded phenylalanine. In an earlier analysis of roughly 580 of the donors, sequences lacking an unambiguous match to a single V gene segment were excluded. An earlier analysis of some 610 of the donors called V segments functional above 56.7% productive rearrangements and segregating when the between-donor standard deviation exceeded 5%. To diagnose cytomegalovirus status from the catalog of TCR beta chain sequences, a statistical classification framework was built. A later analysis assigned V and J genes by comparing TCR nucleotide sequences with IMGT/GENE-DB human TR gene sequences. A later analysis assigned CDR3 sequences and most-parsimonious VDJ recombination scenarios with the TCRdist pipeline. In a later analysis, every TCR beta chain was defined by the combination of its CDR3 amino acid sequence and its V-gene family, and reads without a unique V-gene family were dropped. In a later analysis, approximately 640 highly shared, low-generation-probability nucleotide sequences were removed to address suspected cross-contamination and a sequencing artifact. In a later analysis, a clonal expansion index for each public chain was calculated from normalized within-repertoire ranks of inferred template counts. In a later analysis, generation probabilities were computed using a VDJ recombination model fitted to out-of-frame rearrangements, and the results were checked against IGoR. In a later analysis, TCR-TCR, TCR-HLA and TCR-CMV co-occurrence was scored with hypergeometric tests, and a repertoire-size bias correction was applied to TCR pairs. False discovery rates were estimated in a later analysis by permuting HLA or CMV assignments 20 times. In a later analysis, co-occurring TCRs were grouped with DBSCAN, and TCRdist sequence similarity was added when clustering was performed within HLA-allele-positive subsets. For co-occurrence clustering, repertoires with fewer than 30,000 or more than 120,000 public chains were excluded, along with four to six repertoires with anomalous nucleotide sharing. Drawn from immuneACCESS, this table holds only the in-frame rearrangements with V and J called that TCRdb kept. Clones are partly lost; checked studies trace under half to an unresolved V gene and leave the rest unexplained. D and trimming come from the DNA, and the V and J calls and clone size come from that table. A total of 130,000 or so clones appear in this sample, about four fifths of them only once. The ten top clones hold about 3.2% of the sample.

Study-level results and caveats: According to the authors, the approach could potentially be generalized to other disease states and immunological phenotypes. Broadly in line with IMGT annotations, most TCR beta V segments showed up in productive rearrangements about 87% or about 30% of the time in an earlier analysis of a few hundred of the donors. Only TCR beta chains were sequenced in this cohort, and the absence of alpha or paired-chain data limited detectable features. Roughly uniform sequencing depth across donors was assumed in presence/absence analyses, although this assumption may not hold. A few of the identified cytomegalovirus-associated TCR beta chains were confirmed in vitro to be specific for cytomegalovirus antigens. Assigning TCR associations to individual alleles was difficult when HLA alleles, especially DR and DQ, strongly co-occurred. A later analysis found that most CMV-associated TCR beta chains appeared HLA-restricted, with HLA associations seemingly driven largely by CMV exposure. A cluster of highly shared sequence variants was judged likely to be a technical artifact of the sequencing pipeline. Correlated functional status among segregating V segments might reflect linkage disequilibrium, but an unknown experimental factor could not be ruled out. In the study, 150 to 200 TCR beta chains were listed as associated with cytomegalovirus. V-gene and J-gene trimming of TCR beta chains was associated with a missense DCLRE1C variant in a later genetic analysis, and the association was replicated in an independent cohort. At a false discovery rate of 0.05, a later analysis linked some 18,000 TCR beta sequences to specific HLA alleles. In a later analysis, HLA-associated TCR beta chains showed more clonal expansion and lower generation probabilities than non-associated chains that were equally common. The classifier was reported to diagnose cytomegalovirus status with high specificity and sensitivity in both the original cohort and the validation cohort. Because counts were too low, roughly 17 rarely observed V segments, including chromosome 9 orphons, were left out of the earlier analysis of roughly 600 of the donors. Compared with the 666-donor mean, donors in an Asian-associated ancestry cluster had fewer N-insertions in productive TCRs, according to a later genetic analysis. Because HLA typing was missing for some donors at each locus, association tests included only the typed subset. A further reported finding was that TCR beta sequences accurately predicted the HLA-A and HLA-B alleles for most subjects in the first cohort. According to a later analysis, TCR association rates differed among HLA loci, with DRB1 alleles showing the most associated TCRs and HLA-C alleles showing the fewest. Most TCR sequences were seen in very few donors, while some public TCRs were found in many individuals. According to a later analysis, parvovirus B19, influenza, CMV and Epstein-Barr virus appeared linked to several top co-occurrence clusters. Immune exposure information for the cohort was limited to CMV serostatus. Some IMGT-functional V segments, including TRBV6-2 and TRBV6-3, could not be distinguished by the 87-base-pair reads and were therefore excluded.

The sequence links TRBV5-1 to TRBJ2-3; 8 bases in the middle match TRBD2. The TCR originated in a man younger than 35 in good health and CMV-seropositive. Sequencing was carried out using PBMCs. The encoded CDR3 is CASSPTGGSGASTDTQYF. The bases are TGCGCCAGCAGCCCAACGGGAGGGAGCGGGGCTAGCACAGATACGCAGTATTTT.